This T cell receptor (beta chain) was sequenced in a study of radiotherapy plus CTLA-4 blockade in lung cancer. Profiling relied on immunoSEQ multiplex PCR, and the TCRdb table lists in-frame clones only, not all of them. The table has 55,000 or so clones, approximately 82% seen once. The length of the CDR3 is 14 residues. Germline CDR1 reads MNHNY; CDR2 reads SVGAGI (reference sequence). Losses at the gene ends were 6 bases for V and 5 bases for J; bases not matched to a gene: 10. This material consisted of peripheral blood, taken from a patient treated with radiotherapy plus ipilimumab. The receptor comes from a human donor with non-small cell lung cancer whose response to radiotherapy plus ipilimumab could not be evaluated. The chain carries TRBV6-6 and TRBJ2-7; 7 nucleotides line up with TRBD1. The DNA for the CDR3 is TGTGCCAGCAGCCTACCGGACAGGAGCCACGAGCAGTACTTC. It encodes CASSLPDRSHEQYF.